The sequence of this TCR beta chain was determined in a study of T cells in Graves' hyperthyroidism and ophthalmopathy. Study context: It was at initial diagnosis, before any treatment, that peripheral blood was collected. Overall study findings and caveats: Ophthalmopathy was predicted by the model a median of roughly 6.6 months ahead of onset. Appearing also in blood were most of the thyroid clonotypes expanded above 0.001.

This clonotype showed up just once. The antigen is undetermined. V lost 5 bases and J lost 3; bases outside the gene matches: 8. This CDR3 contains 16 residues. Germline CDR1 is MNHEY and CDR2 is SVGAGI. Those patients with uncontrolled infection, other autoimmune disease, pregnancy or lactation were excluded. Amplification targeted TCR beta CDR3 regions from RNA transcripts. With the HTBI primer set, the TCR CDR3 went through a first round of RT-PCR. TCRdb ran MiXCR on the multiplex PCR reads and lists one entry per CDR3 protein. The table has hundreds of thousands of distinct CDR3 sequences, approximately 40% seen once.

The chain recombines TRBV6-5 with TRBJ2-7; the match to TRBD2 covers 12 bases. The source is a man aged 18-30 years with Graves' hyperthyroidism. The sample taken for sequencing was blood. The CDR3 spells CASSLGTSGLLYEQYF. CDR3 nucleotides: TGTGCCAGCAGTCTGGGGACTAGCGGGTTACTCTACGAGCAGTACTTC.